The 27 T cell receptor beta chains below all came from one sample that was sequenced in a study of OX40 agonist ivuxolimab in advanced cancers. Clones were sequenced by immunoSEQ multiplex PCR, and TCRdb holds only the in-frame ones, with some missing. This table has approximately 57,000 clones, 70% to 90% appearing once. Here the sequenced sample was CD4+ or CD8+ T cells sorted from blood, taken in a trial of the OX40 agonist ivuxolimab. The receptors here all came from an adult with an advanced solid tumor such as melanoma, head and neck, liver or kidney cancer.

The rearrangement uses TRBV7-2 and TRBJ2-5; 11 bases align to TRBD2. With V trimmed by 2 bases and J by 0 bases, 5 bases remained unmatched. Germline CDR1 reads SGHTA; CDR2 reads FQGNSA. The CDR3 consists of 17 residues. The CDR3 DNA reads as TGTGCCAGCAGCTTAACCCAGACTAGCGGGAACCAAGAGACCCAGTACTTC. Its translation is CASSLTQTSGNQETQYF. The full variable domain, rest sourced from reference TRBV7-2 and TRBJ2-5, is GAGVSQSPSNKVTEKGKDVELRCDPISGHTALYWYRQSLGQGLEFLIYFQGNSAPDKSGLPSDRFSAERTGGSVSTLTIQRTQQEDSAVYLCASSLTQTSGNQETQYFGPGTRLLVL.

The V call is TRBV5-1, the J call TRBJ1-1; D is unresolved. Trimming took off 3 bases at V and 3 bases at J, with 6 bases between the two ends. The CDR3 totals 12 residues. The germline gives CDR1 SGHRS, CDR2 YFSETQ. CDR3: CASSSGYTEAFF. In DNA form, the CDR3 reads TGCGCCAGCAGCTCAGGTTACACTGAAGCTTTCTTT.

This chain joins TRBV30 and TRBJ1-1; D remains unclear. Germline V lookup: CDR1 GTSNPN, CDR2 SVGIG (reference sequence). V was pared by 1 base and J by 1 base, with 4 bases between. CDR3 length: 12 amino acids. The CDR3 is CAWSGANTEAFF. The CDR3 region has the DNA TGTGCCTGGAGTGGCGCGAACACTGAAGCTTTCTTT.

The chain couples TRBV13 to TRBJ2-3; possible D gene TRBD2, 6 bases. The CDR3 is 15 amino acids. The germline V gene has CDR1 PRHDT and CDR2 FYEKMQ (reference sequence). The V gene lost 4 bases and the J gene lost 0 bases, with 11 bases spanning the gap. In DNA, the CDR3 is TGTGCCAGCAGCTGGTCGGGGACTAGCACAGATACGCAGTATTTT. It codes for CASSWSGTSTDTQYF.

V usage is TRBV15 and J usage is TRBJ2-3; tentatively, D is TRBD2 (6 bases). The V end was cut by 8 bases, the J end by 4 bases, with 16 bases between. Germline CDR1 reads LNHNV; CDR2 reads YYDKDF (reference sequence). CDR3 length: 14 residues. CDR3 DNA sequence: TGTGCCACCCTGACTCCGGGAGTATCAGATACGCAGTATTTT. Amino acid sequence: CATLTPGVSDTQYF.

V and J are TRBV19 and TRBJ1-1; D is unresolved. The CDR3 has 14 residues. V lost 1 base and J lost 1, with 7 bases in between. Germline loops: CDR1 LNHDA, CDR2 SQIVND (reference sequence). The CDR3 reads CASSIVSGNTEAFF. CDR3 coding DNA: TGTGCCAGTAGTATAGTGTCAGGGAACACTGAAGCTTTCTTT.

Here the CDR3 DNA reads TGTGCCAGCAGTAAGACAGGGGAGGGCTTGGATACGCAGTATTTT. Encoded protein: CASSKTGEGLDTQYF. V is TRBV27 and J is TRBJ2-3; D perhaps matches TRBD1 (8 bases). Trimming removed 5 bases at V and 6 bases at J, with 18 bases between. The CDR3 has 15 residues. Germline V lookup: CDR1 MNHEY, CDR2 SMNVEV (reference sequence).

The V call is TRBV27, the J call TRBJ2-7; D is uncertain. Germline CDR1 is MNHEY and CDR2 is SMNVEV (reference sequence). Trimming removed 0 bases at V and 0 bases at J, with 6 bases between. The CDR3 length is 14 residues. CDR3 protein: CASSLSPFSYEQYF. CDR3 in DNA: TGTGCCAGCAGTTTATCCCCGTTCTCCTACGAGCAGTACTTC.

The chain has TRBV13 and TRBJ2-1, with TRBD2 matching over 7 bases. The CDR3 has 15 residues. V shed 1 base and J 2 bases; nucleotides not matched to a gene: 2. The V gene's germline CDR1 is PRHDT and CDR2 FYEKMQ (reference sequence). The chain's CDR3 is CASSLAGGTYNEQFF. Here the CDR3 DNA reads TGTGCCAGCAGCTTAGCGGGGGGTACCTACAATGAGCAGTTCTTC.

The chain employs TRBV21-1 and TRBJ2-7; TRBD1, the D gene given by the table, was not confirmed from the DNA. TRBV21-1 is assigned pseudogene status. The CDR3 covers 14 residues. For the CDR3, the DNA is TGTGCCAGCAGCAGCGGACAGGGGGCAGGTGAGCAGTACGTC. Translation: CASSSGQGAGEQYV.

This clone has a single count. The chain carries TRBV6-1 and TRBJ2-1, with 8 bases lining up with TRBD1. This CDR3 has 13 residues. V shed 10 bases and J 6 bases; nucleotides not matched to a gene: 8. Germline-derived CDR1 and CDR2 are MNHNS and SASEGT. CDR3 sequence (DNA): TGTGCCACCCGGACAGGGTGGGGCAATGAGCAGTTCTTC. Protein sequence: CATRTGWGNEQFF.

The chain employs TRBV6-1 and TRBJ2-6, with D perhaps matching TRBD1 or TRBD2 (7 bases each). V was clipped by 2 bases and J by 2 bases, with 19 bases between them. In germline, CDR1 is MNHNS, CDR2 SASEGT. This CDR3 comprises 19 residues. CDR3 bases: TGTGCCAGCAGTGAAAGGGAATGGGAGGGGGCCCCTGGGGCCAACGTCCTGACTTTC. Translated: CASSEREWEGAPGANVLTF.

The V gene is TRBV5-1, the J gene TRBJ2-5, with 9 bases fitting TRBD2. Germline V gives CDR1 SGHRS, CDR2 YFSETQ. The CDR3 loop spans 15 amino acids. The J segment lost 5 bases and the V segment lost 4 bases, leaving 9 bases of the junction unmatched. The CDR3 nucleotides are TGCGCCAGCAGCCCGGCATTAGCGGGAGCCGAGACCCAGTACTTC. The encoded protein is CASSPALAGAETQYF.

In nucleotides, the CDR3 is TGTGCCAGCGAGATTTTACAGGGGATCCACTACGAGCAGTACGTC. Translation: CASEILQGIHYEQYV. The rearrangement joins TRBV7-9 to TRBJ2-7; 7 bases are shared with TRBD1. V was clipped by 8 bases and J by 3 bases; unmatched bases: 13. CDR3 length: 15 amino acids. The germline V gene has CDR1 SEHNR and CDR2 FQNEAQ (reference sequence).

The chain joins TRBV9 to TRBJ2-5; D is unresolved. This CDR3 comprises 13 residues. Germline assignment: CDR1 SGDLS and CDR2 YYNGEE. Trimming took 6 bases from V and 4 from J, leaving 13 bases between them. CDR3 amino acids: CASTGPGGETQYF. The CDR3 DNA reads TGTGCCAGCACCGGGCCGGGCGGAGAGACCCAGTACTTC.

The gene calls are TRBV11-3 and TRBJ2-1; 7 bases fit TRBD2. Germline loops: CDR1 SGHNT, CDR2 YENEEA. The CDR3 totals 11 residues. The junction had 1 base not matched to a gene; V was cut back by 5 bases and J by 9 bases. The CDR3 sequence is CASSPGGEQFF. Written as DNA, the CDR3 is TGTGCCAGCAGCCCGGGGGGTGAGCAGTTCTTC.

The rearrangement links TRBV19 to TRBJ2-3; D gene unclear. The CDR3 runs to 13 residues. Germline CDR1 and CDR2: LNHDA and SQIVND (reference sequence). V lost 3 bases and J 1 base, leaving 5 bases between the germline ends. As DNA, the CDR3 is TGTGCCAGTAGTATTATAGGCACAGATACGCAGTATTTT. This encodes CASSIIGTDTQYF.

The chain uses TRBV28 and TRBJ2-4; 9 positions agree with TRBD1. The ends lost 5 bases at V and 8 bases at J; junction bases unmatched: 19. Germline CDR1 MDHEN, CDR2 SYDVKM. The CDR3 is 18 residues long. The CDR3 spells CASSPSSGTGFLADIQYF. For the CDR3, the DNA is TGTGCCAGCAGTCCTAGCTCCGGGACAGGGTTTTTGGCGGACATTCAGTACTTC.

This chain joins TRBV5-5 and TRBJ2-2; TRBD1 matches 8 bases. This CDR3 region has 16 residues. Looked up from germline, CDR1 is SGHKS and CDR2 is YYEKEE (reference sequence). V lost 2 bases, J lost 3 bases, and 6 bases stayed unmatched. In nucleotides, the CDR3 is TGTGCCAGCAGCTTTCGAGGACAGGGTGACACCGGGGAGCTGTTTTTT. The encoded protein is CASSFRGQGDTGELFF.

J is TRBJ2-3 and V is TRBV14; D is ambiguous. The CDR3 length is 14 residues. CDR1 and CDR2 from the germline V gene are SGHDN and FVKESK. V lost 1 base and J 5 bases, leaving 10 bases between the germline ends. The CDR3 DNA reads as TGTGCCAGCAGCCAAGCAGTGAGTGGAGATACGCAGTATTTT. Translated, it gives CASSQAVSGDTQYF.

This clone was seen only a few times. The V and J genes are TRBV7-2 and TRBJ1-4; D possibly corresponds to TRBD1 (5 bases). CDR1 and CDR2 (germline): SGHTA, FQGNSA. There are 16 residues in the CDR3. V gave up 0 bases and J gave up 6 bases, with 14 bases separating them. CDR3 sequence: CASSLALGVGHEKLFF. In DNA, the CDR3 is TGTGCCAGCAGCTTAGCGCTGGGGGTCGGACATGAAAAACTGTTTTTT.

This clone was detected only once. This chain joins TRBV28 and TRBJ2-3, with TRBD2 matching 10 bases. Germline V gene sequence: CDR1 MDHEN, CDR2 SYDVKM. V was pared by 3 bases and J by 1 base, with 7 bases of the junction left unmatched. The CDR3 is 17 amino acids. The CDR3 reads CASSFSGTSERTDTQYF. CDR3 coding DNA: TGTGCCAGCAGTTTTTCCGGGACTAGCGAGCGCACAGATACGCAGTATTTT.

The chain has TRBV27 and TRBJ1-1, with 10 bases lining up with TRBD1. The CDR3 contains 16 residues. Germline V gene data show CDR1 as MNHEY and CDR2 as SMNVEV (reference sequence). Germline trimming cut 5 bases from V and 6 bases from J; bases unmatched to any gene: 12. This CDR3 reads CASSPFPGQGIPEAFF. The CDR3 bases are TGTGCCAGCAGTCCCTTCCCGGGACAGGGGATTCCTGAAGCTTTCTTT.

The chain combines TRBV9 with TRBJ2-7; D not resolved. The length of the CDR3 is 11 residues. The V end was cut by 2 bases, the J end by 3 bases, with 3 bases between. The germline V gene has CDR1 SGDLS and CDR2 YYNGEE. The CDR3 here is CASSVFYEQYF. The CDR3 DNA follows: TGTGCCAGCAGCGTGTTCTACGAGCAGTACTTC. Using reference TRBV9 and TRBJ2-7 for the parts outside the CDR3, the full variable domain is DSGVTQTPKHLITATGQRVTLRCSPRSGDLSVYWYQQSLDQGLQFLIQYYNGEERAKGNILERFSAQQFPDLHSELNLSSLELGDSALYFCASSVFYEQYFGPGTRLTVT.

The V gene is TRBV5-1, the J gene TRBJ1-3; D may be TRBD1 (5 bases). This CDR3 comprises 15 residues. Looked up from germline, CDR1 is SGHRS and CDR2 is YFSETQ. V was pared by 0 bases and J by 2 bases, with 9 bases between. Written as DNA, the CDR3 is TGCGCCAGCAGCTTGGCCGGGGGAGCTGGAAACACCATATATTTT. Translated, it gives CASSLAGGAGNTIYF.

This clone appeared once. The rearrangement links TRBV29-1 to TRBJ2-5; D not resolved. V lost 6 bases and J 5 bases, leaving 19 bases between the germline ends. Germline CDR1 SQVTM, CDR2 ANQGSEA. The CDR3 length is 14 residues. CDR3 sequence (DNA): TGCAGCGTCACCTCGGTGGGTAGCTGGGAGACCCAGTACTTC. Translated, it gives CSVTSVGSWETQYF.

The V gene is TRBV5-1, the J gene TRBJ2-7; D possibly matches TRBD1 or TRBD2 (6 bases each). This CDR3 has 13 amino acids. Germline CDR1 reads SGHRS; CDR2 reads YFSETQ. Trimming took 4 bases from V and 5 from J, leaving 13 bases between them. The CDR3 loop is CASSPRGLDEQYF. In nucleotides, the CDR3 is TGCGCCAGCAGCCCTCGGGGGCTTGACGAGCAGTACTTC. Variable domain in full (rest from reference TRBV5-1 and TRBJ2-7): KAGVTQTPRYLIKTRGQQVTLSCSPISGHRSVSWYQQTPGQGLQFLFEYFSETQRNKGNFPGRFSGRQFSNSRSEMNVSTLELGDSALYLCASSPRGLDEQYFGPGTRLTVT.